This T cell receptor beta chain was retrieved from a study of T cell responses to AZD1222 COVID-19 vaccine. CDR1 SEHNR and CDR2 FQNEAQ come from the germline V gene (reference sequence). The CDR3 is made up of 15 amino acids. The V and J ends lost 4 bases and 6 bases, in that order; junction bases with no gene match: 11. This clone appeared a few times. The assay was immunoSEQ multiplex PCR, and TCRdb's table has in-frame clones only and misses some. The data contain 95,000 to 150,000 clones, 92% of them singletons. The V and J genes are TRBV7-9 and TRBJ1-2; 7 bases map to TRBD1. The input for sequencing was peripheral blood, taken on day 0 of AZD1222 vaccination. This TCR was recovered from an adult in good health. The CDR3 region has the DNA TGTGCCAGCAGCTCACGACCCAGGGGGAATGATGGCTACACCTTC. Protein: CASSSRPRGNDGYTF.